Below, 15 T cell receptor beta chains from the same sample are listed, as sequenced in a study of cytomegalovirus exposure and HLA in healthy donors. The study ran its PCR with 60 Vbeta and 13 Jbeta primers. TCRdb keeps only in-frame clones here, not all; method: immunoSEQ multiplex PCR. Of about 160,000 clones listed, nearly 80% are singletons. Sequenced input: PBMCs. Source of these receptors: a young man in good health and CMV-seropositive.

V is TRBV19 and J is TRBJ1-5; TRBD1 aligns across 9 bases. The germline V gene has CDR1 LNHDA and CDR2 SQIVND (reference sequence). V shed 4 bases, J shed 7 bases, and the junction held 8 bases outside the gene matches. CDR3 length: 15 amino acids. CDR3 sequence (DNA): TGTGCCAGTAGTAGCCAACAGGGGGCAAGGCAGCCCCAGCATTTT. Its protein product is CASSSQQGARQPQHF.

J is TRBJ2-2 and V is TRBV30; 9 bases are a match to TRBD2. J was trimmed by 2 bases and V by 0 bases; bases with no gene match: 7. CDR3 length: 17 amino acids. CDR1 and CDR2 (germline): GTSNPN, SVGIG (reference sequence). In DNA, the CDR3 is TGTGCCTGGAGTGTACGGGTAGCGGGGGTTAACACCGGGGAGCTGTTTTTT. This sequence encodes CAWSVRVAGVNTGELFF.

This sequence joins TRBV7-6 and TRBJ2-5; possibly TRBD2 for D (5 bases). The CDR3 contains 15 residues. V was cut by 2 bases and J by 0 bases, with 10 bases left in between. Germline V gene sequence: CDR1 SGHVS, CDR2 FNYEAQ. CDR3: CASSLLSGNQETQYF. The CDR3 coding sequence is TGTGCCAGCAGCTTACTTTCGGGGAACCAAGAGACCCAGTACTTC.

The rearrangement uses TRBV5-6 and TRBJ2-7, with unresolved D. Germline V gene sequence: CDR1 SGHDT, CDR2 YYEEEE. The V gene lost 7 bases and the J gene lost 2 bases, with 10 bases spanning the gap. CDR3 length: 12 residues. CDR3 protein: CASGRRTYEQYF. The CDR3 nucleotides are TGTGCCAGCGGCCGCCGAACCTACGAGCAGTACTTC.

J is TRBJ2-7 and V is TRBV5-1; TRBD1 matches at 10 bases. The CDR3 length is 16 residues. Germline V gives CDR1 SGHRS, CDR2 YFSETQ. Trimming at V came to 4 bases and at J to 3 bases, leaving 10 bases not matched to a gene. CDR3 DNA sequence: TGCGCCAGCAGCCCAAGACAGGGGGCAAGGTTCTACGAGCAGTACTTC. Translation: CASSPRQGARFYEQYF.

This clone was seen only a few times. V gene TRBV5-1 combines with J gene TRBJ2-5; 7 bases fit TRBD1. The CDR3 consists of 14 residues. The germline gives CDR1 SGHRS, CDR2 YFSETQ. V lost 2 bases and J lost 1; bases outside the gene matches: 2. The DNA for the CDR3 is TGCGCCAGCAGCTTCGGGACAGTCCAAGAGACCCAGTACTTC. Amino acids: CASSFGTVQETQYF.

This clone was detected once. The chain uses TRBV4-1 and TRBJ2-1; the match to TRBD2 covers 13 bases. This CDR3 is 15 amino acids long. From germline, CDR1 is MGHRA and CDR2 YSYEKL. Unmatched junction bases numbered 6, after V lost 4 bases and J lost 9 bases. The CDR3 region has the DNA TGCGCCAGCAGCCGAGGACTAGCGGGAGAGTTTGAGCAGTTCTTC. Its protein product is CASSRGLAGEFEQFF.

The chain is built from TRBV20-1 and TRBJ2-5, with 7 bases lining up with TRBD1. The tail of the sequence fits TRBJ2-7 better, so the J call may be wrong. This CDR3 spans 11 amino acids. Germline CDR1 is DFQATT and CDR2 is SNEGSKA (reference sequence). In DNA form, the CDR3 reads TGCAGTGCTAGGACAGGGTACGAGCAGTACTTC. It encodes CSARTGYEQYF.

The chain joins TRBV19 to TRBJ2-1; 11 bases map to TRBD2. Germline V gene sequence: CDR1 LNHDA, CDR2 SQIVND (reference sequence). The V and J ends lost 2 bases and 5 bases, in that order; junction bases with no gene match: 5. The CDR3 loop spans 16 amino acids. The CDR3 spells CASSIPGLAAHNEQFF. The DNA of the CDR3 is TGTGCCAGTAGTATACCGGGACTAGCGGCCCACAATGAGCAGTTCTTC.

This chain joins TRBV7-2 and TRBJ2-2; the D gene is possibly TRBD2 (5 bases). In germline, CDR1 is SGHTA, CDR2 FQGNSA. V was trimmed by 3 bases and J by 0 bases, leaving 11 bases between them. The CDR3 is 16 residues long. In DNA, the CDR3 is TGTGCCAGCAGCTTGGTTAGCGTGACGAACACCGGGGAGCTGTTTTTT. Translated: CASSLVSVTNTGELFF.

The chain combines TRBV6-1 with TRBJ2-5, with 10 nucleotides matching TRBD1. Germline V gene data show CDR1 as MNHNS and CDR2 as SASEGT. V trimming: 6 bases; J trimming: 5 bases; junction bases outside the gene matches: 6. The CDR3 has 14 residues. CDR3 coding DNA: TGTGCCAGCAGCCGACAGGGGGCAGGGGAGACCCAGTACTTC. This sequence encodes CASSRQGAGETQYF.

The V gene is TRBV29-1, the J gene TRBJ1-1; the D gene is possibly TRBD1 (5 bases). Trimming removed 4 bases at V and 6 bases at J, with 18 bases between. Germline V gives CDR1 SQVTM, CDR2 ANQGSEA. The CDR3 length is 14 residues. The CDR3: CSVAFARVLSEAFF. The CDR3 DNA follows: TGCAGCGTTGCTTTCGCCAGGGTACTTTCTGAAGCTTTCTTT.

Only a few counts were recorded for this clone. One junction end disagrees with the germline gene, perhaps due to a read error. The chain employs TRBV11-2 and TRBJ2-7; 8 positions agree with TRBD1. Germline assignment: CDR1 SGHAT and CDR2 FQNNGV. The CDR3 spans 13 residues. The CDR3 loop is CASSVDRGSEQYF. CDR3 DNA: TGTGCCAGCAGCGTAGACAGGGGTTCCGAGCAGTACTTC.

This clone showed up just once. The chain couples TRBV5-1 to TRBJ1-4; 9 positions match TRBD1. V shed 1 base and J 6 bases; nucleotides not matched to a gene: 1. CDR1 SGHRS and CDR2 YFSETQ come from the germline V gene. The CDR3 is made up of 14 amino acids. The chain's CDR3 is CASSLTGGDEKLFF. The DNA of the CDR3 is TGCGCCAGCAGCTTGACAGGGGGCGATGAAAAACTGTTTTTT.

The chain has TRBV12-5 and TRBJ2-2; 11 positions agree with TRBD2. The CDR3 is 19 residues long. CDR1 LGHNT and CDR2 FRNRAP come from the germline V gene. V lost 3 bases to trimming and J lost 2 bases; unmatched junction nucleotides: 11. In DNA form, the CDR3 reads TGTGCTAGTGGTTTCACCCCGGGACTAGCGGATTTAAACACCGGGGAGCTGTTTTTT. Its protein is CASGFTPGLADLNTGELFF.